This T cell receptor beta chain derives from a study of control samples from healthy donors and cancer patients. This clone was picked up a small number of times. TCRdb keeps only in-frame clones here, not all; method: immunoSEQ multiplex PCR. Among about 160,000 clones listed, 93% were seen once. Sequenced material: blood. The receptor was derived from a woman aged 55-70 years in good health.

CDR3 protein: CASSFSSAKYYEQYF. The CDR3 DNA sequence: TGTGCCAGCAGCTTTTCTAGCGCCAAATACTACGAGCAGTACTTC. This sequence joins TRBV7-9 and TRBJ2-7; possibly TRBD2 for D (6 bases). Germline V gene sequence: CDR1 SEHNR, CDR2 FQNEAQ (reference sequence). V shed 3 bases and J shed 3 bases, with 15 bases lying between them. The CDR3 covers 15 residues. Using reference TRBV7-9 and TRBJ2-7 for the parts outside the CDR3, the full variable domain is DTGVSQNPRHKITKRGQNVTFRCDPISEHNRLYWYRQTLGQGPEFLTYFQNEAQLEKSRLLSDRFSAERPKGSFSTLEIQRTEQGDSAMYLCASSFSSAKYYEQYFGPGTRLTVT.